This T cell receptor beta chain was recorded in a study of shared clonotypes between healthy human individuals. Overall study context: Three CD4 naive, three CD4 memory, two CD8 naive and one CD8 memory plate were used per donor.

Both subsets, CD45RA+ naive and CD45RA-negative memory, were split from the CD4+ cells. The CDR3 is made up of 18 amino acids. V was pared by 5 bases and J by 2 bases, with 15 bases of the junction left unmatched. Germline V gives CDR1 SGHVS, CDR2 FQNEAQ. This was a deep-level run. The table came from immunoSEQ multiplex PCR; TCRdb's copy has only in-frame clones and leaves some out. The profile shows about 340,000 clones, around four fifths of them singletons. This TCR derives from a man younger than 45 in good health. The sample comprised memory CD4+ T cells sorted from blood. Subset specified: CD45RA-negative fraction. The chain has TRBV7-8 and TRBJ2-5; TRBD2 matches at 9 bases. The chain's CDR3 is CASSPTRSGLARQETQYF. The DNA for the CDR3 is TGTGCCAGCAGCCCAACCCGGTCCGGACTAGCGAGACAAGAGACCCAGTACTTC.